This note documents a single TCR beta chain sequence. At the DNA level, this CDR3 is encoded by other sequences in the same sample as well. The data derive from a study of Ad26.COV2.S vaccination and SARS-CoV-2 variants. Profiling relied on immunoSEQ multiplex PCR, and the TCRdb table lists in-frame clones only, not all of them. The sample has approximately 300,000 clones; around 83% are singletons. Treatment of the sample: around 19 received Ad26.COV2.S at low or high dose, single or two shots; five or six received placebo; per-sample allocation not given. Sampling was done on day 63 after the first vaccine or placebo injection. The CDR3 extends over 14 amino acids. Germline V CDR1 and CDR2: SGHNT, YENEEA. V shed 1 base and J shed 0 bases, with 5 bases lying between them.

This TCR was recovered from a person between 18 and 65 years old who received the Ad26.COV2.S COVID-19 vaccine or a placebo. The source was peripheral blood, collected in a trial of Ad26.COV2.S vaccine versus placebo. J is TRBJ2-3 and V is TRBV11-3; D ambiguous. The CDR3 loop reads CASSLGASTDTQYF. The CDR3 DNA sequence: TGTGCCAGCAGCTTAGGGGCTAGCACAGATACGCAGTATTTT.